The source of this T cell receptor beta chain is a study of brain T cells in children with intractable seizures. Study-level results: Only CDR3 sequence similarity suggested viral specificity, without known HCMV serostatus.

Notes on this clone: Antigen unknown.

The CDR3 runs to 14 residues. Germline CDR1 MDHEN, CDR2 SYDVKM. Trimming took 6 bases from V and 2 from J; bases not matched to a gene: 6. TCRdb's copy holds only in-frame clones and misses some; the assay was immunoSEQ multiplex PCR. The sample holds hundreds of thousands of clones, about 93% seen once. As to time point: blood from clinic visit 5 months post-surgery; TSC patient then seizure free. Only cases whose brain tissue showed the highest T cell transcript signatures were sequenced. Specimen: peripheral blood, collected roughly 5 months after surgery. The chain uses TRBV28 and TRBJ2-7, with 8 bases aligning to TRBD1. The TCR comes from a boy in the first two years of life with tuberous sclerosis and intractable seizures. The CDR3 reads CASRTRTGTYEQYF. In DNA form, the CDR3 reads TGTGCCAGCAGGACGAGGACAGGGACCTACGAGCAGTACTTC.